This note documents a single T cell receptor beta chain sequence. The donors, all of them Caucasian adults, lived in Nashville, Tennessee. The sample originates from a study of shared clonotypes between healthy human individuals. The CDR3 consists of 11 residues. V was clipped by 7 bases and J by 2 bases, with 6 bases between them. Germline CDR1 MNHEY, CDR2 SVGAGI. Libraries were prepared by immunoSEQ multiplex PCR; TCRdb keeps only in-frame clonotypes and omits some of them. This sample has fewer than 550,000 clones, with 75% to 80% found just once. The chain is built from TRBV6-5 and TRBJ2-7, with no clear D. The sequencing sample was made of PBMCs. This clonotype originated in a woman in her forties in good health. Some clones in this sample may be carry-over from other donors' samples. The CDR3 spells CASTAAYEQYF. The CDR3 DNA sequence: TGTGCCAGCACGGCAGCCTACGAGCAGTACTTC.